The entry below describes one TCR beta chain. The entry originates in a study of blood T cell repertoires in COVID-19. Study-level information: Two negative PCRs, clearance, or symptom resolution were required of recovered Cohort 3 donors. From the United States, Italy and Spain came samples of acute and convalescent COVID-19.

Trimming cost V 4 bases and J 0 bases; bases outside gene matches: 17. Looked up from germline, CDR1 is LNHDA and CDR2 is SQIVND (reference sequence). The CDR3 covers 19 residues. Using immunoSEQ multiplex PCR, the repertoire was profiled, and TCRdb retains in-frame clones only, with some absent. The repertoire has more than 300,000 clones, around 87% of them found once; the top ten carry 1.5% to 2%. The participants were between about 18 and 90 years old and came from some 25 US areas. The specimen was PBMCs or T cells enriched from blood (not recorded which). J is TRBJ1-1 and V is TRBV19; 7 nucleotides match TRBD1. The clonotype comes from a man aged 35-49 years in a cohort exposed to, infected with or recovered from COVID-19 (not recorded which). The CDR3 spells CASSTRRGQGTSLNTEAFF. Written as DNA, the CDR3 is TGTGCCAGTAGTACCAGGAGGGGGCAGGGGACCTCCTTGAACACTGAAGCTTTCTTT.